The subject of this entry is one T cell receptor beta chain. The CDR3 contains 18 residues. V lost 3 bases and J lost 0, with 21 bases in between. The germline CDR1 and CDR2 sequences are SQVTM and ANQGSEA. In the original processing: Scientists estimated how many nucleated cells there were by amplifying reference gene primers. Repertoires were generated with immunoSEQ multiplex PCR, while TCRdb's copy carries only in-frame clones and drops some. Clonal size and the V and J genes are those of that table, whereas D and trimming came from the DNA. The table lists 200,000 to 250,000 clones, about nine tenths of them singletons. The data stem from a study of blood T cell repertoires in COVID-19. Study summary: COVID-19 samples, acute and convalescent, were from the United States, Italy and Spain. Sample material is recorded as cDNA or gDNA derived from T cells, B-cell-depleted T cells, or PBMCs.

The clonotype comes from a woman aged 60-75 years with acute or convalescent COVID-19. The V call is TRBV29-1, the J call TRBJ1-3; no clear D gene. What was sequenced was peripheral blood. The CDR3 loop is CSVDNLLGNQDSGNTIYF. CDR3 coding DNA: TGCAGCGTTGATAACTTGCTGGGCAATCAGGACTCTGGAAACACCATATATTTT.